These 19 T cell receptor beta chains came from one sample sequenced in a study of T cells after yellow fever vaccination. One entry per CDR3 protein, called by TCRdb with MiXCR from the 5' RACE reads. This table holds about 32,000 distinct CDR3 sequences, over 9.5% found once. This specimen consisted of PBMCs, either bulk or a sorted T-cell subset (CD4+, CD8+, memory, or dextramer-sorted; not recorded which), obtained around 15 days after the first yellow fever vaccination. Source of these receptors: a man between 18 and 29 years old who received the YFV17D yellow fever vaccine.

This clonotype was observed a handful of times. V is TRBV12-3 or TRBV12-4 and J is TRBJ2-3, with D perhaps assigned TRBD1 or TRBD2 (5 bases each). V lost 3 bases, J lost 10 bases, and 17 bases lay in between. The CDR3 runs 14 residues. For the CDR3, the DNA is TGTGCCAGCAGTTTGTCAGGGACGGGCCTGGCGCAGTATTTT. The encoded protein is CASSLSGTGLAQYF.

In its sample, this clonotype was seen many times. V gene TRBV12-3 or TRBV12-4 combines with J gene TRBJ1-2, with D hard to call. The CDR3 sequence is 11 residues long. Between the trimmed V and J ends, which lost 3 bases and 4 bases, there was a span of 3 bases. This CDR3 reads CASSLGYGYTF. CDR3 nucleotides: TGTGCCAGCAGTTTGGGCTATGGCTACACCTTC.

The rearrangement joins TRBV7-6 to TRBJ1-1, with 8 bases aligning to TRBD1. Germline values: CDR1 SGHVS, CDR2 FNYEAQ. The ends lost 2 bases at V and 1 base at J; junction bases unmatched: 0. The CDR3 contains 14 residues. The CDR3 spells CASSLQGANTEAFF. For the CDR3, the DNA is TGTGCCAGCAGCTTACAGGGGGCGAACACTGAAGCTTTCTTT.

This clonotype came up many times. A read error may produce the germline difference seen at one junction end. This chain joins TRBV7-7 and TRBJ2-3; D gene ambiguous. Germline assignment: CDR1 SSHAT and CDR2 FNYEAQ (reference sequence). This CDR3 is 13 amino acids long. CDR3 residues: CASSLSGTDTQYF. The CDR3 nucleotides are TGTGCTAGCAGCTTGAGCGGCACAGATACGCAGTATTTT.

As regards this clonotype: This may be a read error, as it is one base from a much larger clone. The genes are TRBV19 and TRBJ1-1; D not certain. Germline assignment: CDR1 LNHDA and CDR2 SQIVND (reference sequence). There are 15 residues in the CDR3. V shed 4 bases and J shed 5 bases, with 17 bases lying between them. Here the CDR3 reads CASSTPLAAGTEAFF. The CDR3, as DNA: TGTGCCAGTAGTACCCCCTTGGCAGCGGGGACTGAAGCTTTCTTT.

Concerning this clonotype: A much larger clone is a single base away; this may be a read error. J is TRBJ2-7 and V is TRBV7-6, with D uncertain. V gave up 4 bases and J gave up 5 bases, with 15 bases separating them. The CDR3 sequence is 14 residues long. Looked up from germline, CDR1 is SGHVS and CDR2 is FNYEAQ. This chain's CDR3 is CASSSVLGYHEQYF. CDR3 nucleotide sequence: TGTGCCAGCAGCTCAGTTCTGGGGTACCACGAGCAGTACTTC.

This clonotype was recorded many times. This sequence joins TRBV27 and TRBJ1-2, with TRBD1 matching over 7 bases. In germline, CDR1 is MNHEY, CDR2 SMNVEV (reference sequence). V lost 5 bases, J lost 5 bases, and 5 bases stayed unmatched. The length of the CDR3 is 13 residues. In DNA, the CDR3 is TGTGCCAGCAGTGGCACAGGGGCTTATGGCTACACCTTC. Encoded protein: CASSGTGAYGYTF.

Many counts were recorded for this clonotype. This chain connects TRBV5-1 to TRBJ2-3; TRBD2 agrees at 13 bases. V lost 4 bases, J lost 6 bases, and 5 bases stayed unmatched. Germline loops: CDR1 SGHRS, CDR2 YFSETQ. The CDR3 runs to 15 residues. The CDR3 region has the DNA TGCGCCAGCAGCACTCAGACTAGCGGGGGGGATACGCAGTATTTT. This codes for CASSTQTSGGDTQYF.

Many counts were recorded for this clonotype. This chain links TRBV6-5 with TRBJ2-2; D unresolved. Germline values: CDR1 MNHEY, CDR2 SVGAGI. Trimming took 0 bases from V and 5 from J, leaving 7 bases between them. This CDR3 has 14 residues. Here the CDR3 reads CASSYSDVTGELFF. For the CDR3, the DNA is TGTGCCAGCAGTTACTCGGATGTGACCGGGGAGCTGTTTTTT.

On this clonotype itself: Just one base apart from a much larger clone, this may be a read error. V usage is TRBV6-6 and J usage is TRBJ2-2; unclear D gene. This CDR3 is 12 amino acids long. Trimming shortened V by 2 bases and J by 10 bases, and 8 bases separated the two germline ends. Germline V CDR1 and CDR2: MNHNY, SVGAGI (reference sequence). In DNA, the CDR3 is TGTGCCAGCAGTTACGAATTCGTGGAGCTGTTTTTT. This sequence encodes CASSYEFVELFF.

This clonotype was observed at least ten times. The chain is built from TRBV5-1 and TRBJ2-7, with 7 bases fitting TRBD1. Germline-derived CDR1 and CDR2 are SGHRS and YFSETQ. V shed 4 bases and J 0 bases; nucleotides not matched to a gene: 4. The CDR3 consists of 14 residues. The CDR3 DNA sequence: TGCGCCAGCAGCCGACAGGGTAGCTCCTACGAGCAGTACTTC. This sequence encodes CASSRQGSSYEQYF.

This clonotype has a count of ten or more. V is TRBV11-3 and J is TRBJ2-1; D is possibly TRBD1 or TRBD2 (5 bases each). The CDR3 extends over 14 amino acids. V gave up 1 base and J gave up 7 bases, with 11 bases separating them. The germline V gene has CDR1 SGHNT and CDR2 YENEEA. Here the CDR3 reads CASSLGDAGNEQFF. Here the CDR3 DNA reads TGTGCCAGCAGCTTAGGGGACGCCGGGAATGAGCAGTTCTTC.

This clonotype was counted at least ten times. The rearrangement links TRBV6-4 to TRBJ2-5; the match to TRBD2 covers 13 bases. The length of the CDR3 is 18 residues. From germline, CDR1 is MRHNA and CDR2 SNTAGT. Trimming cost V 2 bases and J 4 bases; bases outside gene matches: 10. The CDR3 spells CASSDRLAGGFWTETQYF. The DNA of the CDR3 is TGTGCCAGCAGTGACCGACTAGCGGGGGGCTTTTGGACAGAGACCCAGTACTTC.

A note on this clonotype: This clone may be a read error of a much larger clone one base away. This chain links TRBV5-1 with TRBJ1-2; TRBD1 matches 7 bases. This CDR3 comprises 14 residues. Germline V gene lookup returns CDR1 SGHRS and CDR2 YFSETQ. V lost 6 bases and J lost 5; bases outside the gene matches: 10. The CDR3 is CASIPGQALYGYTF. The CDR3 region has the DNA TGCGCCAGCATCCCAGGACAGGCCCTTTATGGCTACACCTTC.

This clonotype showed up many times. The genes are TRBV6-2 or TRBV6-3 and TRBJ2-7, with a weak D call TRBD1 (6 bases). Per germline, CDR1 MNHEY and CDR2 SVGEGT. The ends were cut back, 5 bases at V and 3 bases at J, with 11 bases in the middle. The CDR3 spans 13 residues. The CDR3 is CASSQGRYYEQYV. In DNA, the CDR3 is TGTGCCAGCAGTCAGGGGCGGTACTACGAGCAGTACGTC.

This clonotype was picked up many times. The chain carries TRBV5-1 and TRBJ2-7; no reliable D call. The CDR3 has 13 residues. Looked up from germline, CDR1 is SGHRS and CDR2 is YFSETQ. V lost 0 bases and J lost 3, with 7 bases in between. CDR3 DNA sequence: TGCGCCAGCAGCTTGGATACGTTCTACGAGCAGTACTTC. Protein sequence: CASSLDTFYEQYF.

Comment on this clonotype: Since a much larger clone is just one base distant, this may be a read error. The gene calls are TRBV15 and TRBJ1-5; D gene uncertain. Trimming cost V 5 bases and J 6 bases, with 17 bases left between them. Germline V gives CDR1 LNHNV, CDR2 YYDKDF (reference sequence). This CDR3 contains 15 residues. CDR3 bases: TGTGCCACCAGCCGAGCTCCTAGTTGGGGTCAGCCCCAGCATTTT. Amino acid sequence: CATSRAPSWGQPQHF.

This clonotype was detected ten times or more. The chain recombines TRBV18 with TRBJ2-1, with a tentative D call TRBD1 (6 bases). CDR3 length equals 12 residues. V lost 2 bases, J lost 15 bases, and 14 bases lay in between. The germline V gene has CDR1 KGHSH and CDR2 LQKENI. The DNA of the CDR3 is TGTGCCAGCTCACCAAACAGGGACGACGTGTTCTTC. Its protein product is CASSPNRDDVFF.

Ten or more counts support this clonotype. The V and J genes are TRBV5-1 and TRBJ1-1; 9 nucleotides line up with TRBD1. The CDR3 has 13 residues. Trimming cost V 5 bases and J 11 bases; bases outside gene matches: 10. From germline, CDR1 is SGHRS and CDR2 YFSETQ. This chain's CDR3 is CASRPGQGWGAFF. The CDR3 bases are TGCGCCAGCAGACCGGGACAGGGATGGGGGGCTTTCTTT. Filled out from reference TRBV5-1 and TRBJ1-1, the complete variable domain reads KAGVTQTPRYLIKTRGQQVTLSCSPISGHRSVSWYQQTPGQGLQFLFEYFSETQRNKGNFPGRFSGRQFSNSRSEMNVSTLELGDSALYLCASRPGQGWGAFFGQGTRLTVV.